The text below deals with one T cell receptor beta chain. This clone has just one count. This receptor's antigen is unknown. No quality values exist for individual bases; no much larger clone is one base distant. The immunoSEQ Assay, a bias-controlled multiplex PCR, was used to amplify TCRbeta CDR3 regions from genomic DNA. Turning to the authors' computational methods: The number of nucleated cells in each sample was estimated from the amplification of reference gene primers within the assay. To quantify the absolute abundance of each unique TCRbeta CDR3 rearrangement, sequence reads were collapsed and filtered. For each sample, productive Simpson clonality was calculated as the square root of Simpson's diversity index over productive rearrangements. TCRdb limited this immuneACCESS table to in-frame rearrangements with V and J called. A share of clones is missing; checked studies link under half to unresolved V genes, and the rest is unexplained. From that table come the V and J calls and clone size; the DNA was used to work out D and trimming. This sample holds approximately 160,000 clones; 81% were observed only once. The top ten clones comprise roughly 9.6% of the sample.

The data belong to a study of blood T cell repertoires in COVID-19 (dated by TCRdb to 2018 to 2020). As for the study more broadly: Collaborator samples came from the United States, Italy and Spain and covered acute and convalescent phases of COVID-19. The repertoires were made available in a free public database intended to serve as a resource for research on the immune response to SARS-CoV-2. The material from the prospective study consisted of cDNA or gDNA derived from T cells, B-cell-depleted T cells, or PBMCs. The sample metadata nearly always contained a de-identified subject ID, COVID-19 status, age in years and sex. Samples came from the ongoing ImmuneRACE study (first 160 participants) plus 1,254 subjects from 6 global collaborators. The dataset comprised deeply sampled blood TCRbeta repertoires from subjects exposed to, actively infected with, or recovered from COVID-19. Where available, HLA class I and class II types were obtained from metadata supplied by the sample provider rather than from assay-based typing.

Whole blood was collected in K2EDTA tubes by collaborating institutions according to the institutions' own protocols. For TCRbeta analysis, collaborator samples were shipped as frozen whole blood, as isolated PBMCs, or as DNA extracted from either sample type. Study-wide conclusions, independent of this receptor: The quantity of clinical and demographic metadata differed by source and by participant and was supplied without curation.

For this chain, trimming is 3 bases at the V end and 8 bases at the J end, and the number of junction bases without a gene match is 8. From the cysteine through the phenylalanine, the CDR3 covers 15 amino acids. The entry retains the CDR3 DNA only, 45 bases that are in frame from base 1. The germline V gene gives CDR1 as MGHRA and CDR2 as YSYEKL. What was sequenced was peripheral blood. The source is a man aged 60 to 69 with active or convalescent COVID-19. The V gene is TRBV4-1 and the J gene is TRBJ2-1; 9 bases in between match TRBD2. The CDR3 here reads CASSQPGLAPYEQFF. The nucleotides read TGCGCCAGCAGCCAGCCGGGACTAGCTCCCTATGAGCAGTTCTTC.